The text below deals with one T cell receptor beta chain. Its antigen is not known. Other DNA sequences in the sample encode the same CDR3. From germline, CDR1 is SGHAT and CDR2 FQNNGV. CDR3 size: 15 residues. The V end was cut by 0 bases, the J end by 4 bases, with 13 bases between. This sample was included in a study of tissue T cells after allogeneic stem cell transplantation. Comparators without hematopoietic cell transplant had other cancers, at least five gastrointestinal samples, and no known gastrointestinal disease. Regarding the study as a whole: Blood and spleen captured only part of the tissue TCR repertoire.

Survey-depth TCRbeta CDR3 sequencing reported V/J genes and productive frequencies. Data came from immunoSEQ multiplex PCR; TCRdb stores just in-frame clones and leaves some out. This sample has some 3,500 clones, with 70% found just once. The sequence came from a male donor at least 60 years old with lung cancer. Specimen: tissue from the right colon, collected at autopsy. This chain links TRBV11-2 with TRBJ2-7; tentatively, D is TRBD2 (6 bases). This CDR3 reads CASSLDKGGRYEQYF. CDR3 DNA sequence: TGTGCCAGCAGCTTAGATAAGGGAGGAAGGTACGAGCAGTACTTC.